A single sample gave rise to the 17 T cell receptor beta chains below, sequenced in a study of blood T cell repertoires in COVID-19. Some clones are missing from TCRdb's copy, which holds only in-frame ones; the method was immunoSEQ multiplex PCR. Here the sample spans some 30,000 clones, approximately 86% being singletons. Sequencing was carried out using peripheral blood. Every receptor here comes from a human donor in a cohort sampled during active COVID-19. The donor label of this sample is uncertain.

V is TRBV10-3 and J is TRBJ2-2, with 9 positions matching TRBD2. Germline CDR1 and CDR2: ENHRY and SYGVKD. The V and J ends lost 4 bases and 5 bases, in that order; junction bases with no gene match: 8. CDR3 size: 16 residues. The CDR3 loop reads CAISGASGIRTGELFF. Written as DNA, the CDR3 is TGTGCCATCAGTGGGGCTAGCGGGATTAGAACCGGGGAGCTGTTTTTT.

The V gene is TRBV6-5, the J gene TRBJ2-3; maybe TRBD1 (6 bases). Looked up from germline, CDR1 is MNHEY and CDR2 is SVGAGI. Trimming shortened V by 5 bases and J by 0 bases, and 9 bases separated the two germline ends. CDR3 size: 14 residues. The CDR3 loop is CASSHRDSTDTQYF. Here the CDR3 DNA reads TGTGCCAGCAGTCACAGGGACAGCACAGATACGCAGTATTTT.

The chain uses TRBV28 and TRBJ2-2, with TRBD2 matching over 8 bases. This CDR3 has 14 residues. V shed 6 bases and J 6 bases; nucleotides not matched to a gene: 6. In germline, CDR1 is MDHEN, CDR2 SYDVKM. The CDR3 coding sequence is TGTGCCAGCAGGGTAGCGGGATTATCCGGGGAGCTGTTTTTT. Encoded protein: CASRVAGLSGELFF.

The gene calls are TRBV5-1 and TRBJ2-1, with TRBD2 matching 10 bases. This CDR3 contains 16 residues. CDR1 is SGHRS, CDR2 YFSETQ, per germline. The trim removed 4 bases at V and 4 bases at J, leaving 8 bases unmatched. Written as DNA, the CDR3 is TGCGCCAGCAGCCGGACCGGGACTAGCGCATACAATGAGCAGTTCTTC. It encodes CASSRTGTSAYNEQFF.

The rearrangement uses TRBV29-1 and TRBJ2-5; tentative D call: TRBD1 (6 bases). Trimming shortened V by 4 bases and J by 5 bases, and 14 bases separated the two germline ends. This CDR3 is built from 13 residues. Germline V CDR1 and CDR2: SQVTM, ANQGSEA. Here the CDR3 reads CSVVAQGMETQYF. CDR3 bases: TGCAGCGTTGTGGCTCAGGGGATGGAGACCCAGTACTTC.

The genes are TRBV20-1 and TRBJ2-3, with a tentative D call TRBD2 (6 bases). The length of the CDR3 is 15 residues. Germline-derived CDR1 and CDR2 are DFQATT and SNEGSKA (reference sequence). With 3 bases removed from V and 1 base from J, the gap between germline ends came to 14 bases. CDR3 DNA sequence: TGCAGTGCTAGTAACCCGGCGGGGCGCACAGATACGCAGTATTTT. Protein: CSASNPAGRTDTQYF.

CDR3 coding DNA: TGTGCCAGCAGCGCGGCTAGCGAAGATACGCAGTATTTT. Translated: CASSAASEDTQYF. V gene TRBV9 combines with J gene TRBJ2-3; weak D call: TRBD2 (6 bases). The germline V and J ends were trimmed by 3 bases and 5 bases, with 10 bases remaining between them. The CDR3 runs 13 residues. Germline V lookup: CDR1 SGDLS, CDR2 YYNGEE.

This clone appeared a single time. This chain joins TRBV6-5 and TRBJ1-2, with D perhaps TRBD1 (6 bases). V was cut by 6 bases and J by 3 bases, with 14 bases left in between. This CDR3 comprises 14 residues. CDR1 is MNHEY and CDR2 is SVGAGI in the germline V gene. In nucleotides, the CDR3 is TGTGCCAGCAGAAACAGGGATAGGGACTATGGCTACACCTTC. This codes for CASRNRDRDYGYTF.

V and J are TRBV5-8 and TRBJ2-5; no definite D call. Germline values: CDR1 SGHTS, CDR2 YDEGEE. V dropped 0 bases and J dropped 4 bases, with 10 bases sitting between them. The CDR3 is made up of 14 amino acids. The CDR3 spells CASSLGQSPETQYF. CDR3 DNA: TGTGCCAGCAGCTTGGGGCAGTCTCCAGAGACCCAGTACTTC.

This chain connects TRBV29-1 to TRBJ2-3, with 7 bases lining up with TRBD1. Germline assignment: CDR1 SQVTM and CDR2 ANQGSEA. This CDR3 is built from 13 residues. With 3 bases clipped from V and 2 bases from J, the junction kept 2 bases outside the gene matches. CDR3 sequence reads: CSVEGTVTDTQYF. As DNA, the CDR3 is TGCAGCGTTGAGGGGACAGTCACAGATACGCAGTATTTT.

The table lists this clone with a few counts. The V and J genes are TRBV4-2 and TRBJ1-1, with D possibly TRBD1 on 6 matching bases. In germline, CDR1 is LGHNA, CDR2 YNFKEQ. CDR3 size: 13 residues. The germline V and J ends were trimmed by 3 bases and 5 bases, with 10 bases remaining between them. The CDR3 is CASSQDSPTEAFF. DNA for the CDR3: TGTGCCAGCAGCCAGGACAGCCCTACTGAAGCTTTCTTT.

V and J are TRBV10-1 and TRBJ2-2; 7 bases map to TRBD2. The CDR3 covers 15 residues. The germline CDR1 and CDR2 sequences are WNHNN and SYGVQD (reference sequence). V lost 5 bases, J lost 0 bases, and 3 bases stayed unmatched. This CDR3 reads CASSPAGSNTGELFF. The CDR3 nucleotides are TGCGCCAGCAGTCCAGCGGGGTCGAACACCGGGGAGCTGTTTTTT.

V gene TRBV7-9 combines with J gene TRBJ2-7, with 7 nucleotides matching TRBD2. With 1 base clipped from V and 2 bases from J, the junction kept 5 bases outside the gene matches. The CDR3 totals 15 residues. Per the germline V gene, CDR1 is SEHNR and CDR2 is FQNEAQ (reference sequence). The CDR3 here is CASSLVSSGTYEQYF. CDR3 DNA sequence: TGTGCCAGCAGCTTAGTATCTAGCGGTACCTACGAGCAGTACTTC. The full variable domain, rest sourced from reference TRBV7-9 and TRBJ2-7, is DTGVSQNPRHKITKRGQNVTFRCDPISEHNRLYWYRQTLGQGPEFLTYFQNEAQLEKSRLLSDRFSAERPKGSFSTLEIQRTEQGDSAMYLCASSLVSSGTYEQYFGPGTRLTVT.

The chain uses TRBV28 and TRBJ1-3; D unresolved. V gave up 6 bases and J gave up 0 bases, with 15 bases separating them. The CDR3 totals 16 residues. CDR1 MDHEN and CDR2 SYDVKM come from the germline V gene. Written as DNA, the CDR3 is TGTGCCAGCAGCGGGGAGACTTCCATCTCTGGAAACACCATATATTTT. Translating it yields CASSGETSISGNTIYF.

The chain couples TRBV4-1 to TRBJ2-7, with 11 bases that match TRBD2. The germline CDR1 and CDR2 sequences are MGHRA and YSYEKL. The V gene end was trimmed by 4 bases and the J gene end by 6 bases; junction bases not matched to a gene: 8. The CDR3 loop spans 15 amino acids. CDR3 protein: CASSRATSGRSEQYF. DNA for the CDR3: TGCGCCAGCAGCCGTGCCACTAGCGGGAGAAGCGAGCAGTACTTC.

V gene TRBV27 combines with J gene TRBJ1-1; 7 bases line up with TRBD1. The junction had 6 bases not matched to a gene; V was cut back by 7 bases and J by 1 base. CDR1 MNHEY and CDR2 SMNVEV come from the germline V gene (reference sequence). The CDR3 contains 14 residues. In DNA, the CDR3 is TGTGCCAGCAATCCCGGGACAGCGAACACTGAAGCTTTCTTT. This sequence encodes CASNPGTANTEAFF.

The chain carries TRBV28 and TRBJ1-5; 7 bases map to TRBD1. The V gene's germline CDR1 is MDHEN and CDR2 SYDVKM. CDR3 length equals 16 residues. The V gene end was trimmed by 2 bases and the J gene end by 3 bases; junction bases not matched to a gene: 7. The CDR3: CASSLSVDRVNQPQHF. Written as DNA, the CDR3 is TGTGCCAGCAGTTTAAGTGTTGACAGGGTCAATCAGCCCCAGCATTTT.